This T cell receptor beta chain was found in a study of response to subunit inactivated influenza vaccine. Study-wide results and limits: Only a handful of new T cells, the authors suggested, are recruited with each seasonal influenza vaccination.

The table lists this clonotype with many counts. Antigen: not known. The CDR3 spans 16 residues. With 6 bases removed from V and 0 bases from J, the gap between germline ends came to 16 bases. TCRdb reprocessed the RT-PCR reads via MiXCR and lists one record per CDR3 protein. The repertoire holds more than 600,000 distinct CDR3 sequences, with about a fifth as singletons. Sequenced here: PBMCs from blood, sampled about 5 days after vaccination. The chain carries TRBV12-3 or TRBV12-4 and TRBJ2-3, with D perhaps matching TRBD1 (6 bases). This TCR derives from a man aged 50-60 years who received an inactivated influenza vaccine. CDR3 coding DNA: TGTGCCAGCAGCAGTCGGGACACTATCAGCACAGATACGCAGTATTTT. It translates to CASSSRDTISTDTQYF.